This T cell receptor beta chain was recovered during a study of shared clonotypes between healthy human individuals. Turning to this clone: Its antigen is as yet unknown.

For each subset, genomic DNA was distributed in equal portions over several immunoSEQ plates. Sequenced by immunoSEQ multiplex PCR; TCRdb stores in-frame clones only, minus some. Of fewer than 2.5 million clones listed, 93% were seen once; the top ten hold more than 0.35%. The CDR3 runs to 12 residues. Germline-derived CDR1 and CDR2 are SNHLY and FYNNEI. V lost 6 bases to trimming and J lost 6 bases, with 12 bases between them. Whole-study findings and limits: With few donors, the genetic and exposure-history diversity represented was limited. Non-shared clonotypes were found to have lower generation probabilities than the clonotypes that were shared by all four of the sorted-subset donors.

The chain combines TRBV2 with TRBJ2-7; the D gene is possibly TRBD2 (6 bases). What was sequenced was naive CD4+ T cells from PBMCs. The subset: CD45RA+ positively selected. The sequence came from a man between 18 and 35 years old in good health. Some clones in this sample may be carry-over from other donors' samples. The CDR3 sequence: CASRLLGSEQYF. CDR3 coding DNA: TGTGCCAGCAGACTTCTCGGGAGCGAGCAGTACTTC.